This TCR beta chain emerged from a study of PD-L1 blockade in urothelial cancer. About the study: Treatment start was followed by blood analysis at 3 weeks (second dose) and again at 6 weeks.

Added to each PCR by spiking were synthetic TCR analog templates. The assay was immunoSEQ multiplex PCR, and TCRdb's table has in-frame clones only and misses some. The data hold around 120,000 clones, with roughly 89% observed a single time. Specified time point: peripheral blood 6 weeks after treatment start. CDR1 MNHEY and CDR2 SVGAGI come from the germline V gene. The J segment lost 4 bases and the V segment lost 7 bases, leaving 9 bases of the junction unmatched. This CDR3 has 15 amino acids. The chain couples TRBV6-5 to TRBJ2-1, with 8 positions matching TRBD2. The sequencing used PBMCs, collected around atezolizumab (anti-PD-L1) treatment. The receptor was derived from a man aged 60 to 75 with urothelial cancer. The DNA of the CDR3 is TGTGCCAGCATCAACATAGCGGGGACTTACAATGAGCAGTTCTTC. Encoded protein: CASINIAGTYNEQFF.